This T cell receptor (beta chain) was sequenced in a study of T cell changes during pregnancy in multiple sclerosis. The CDR3 totals 16 residues. Germline V gives CDR1 SGHTA, CDR2 FQGNSA. After removal of 2 bases from V and 5 bases from J, the junction contained 10 bases not matched to a gene. TCRdb keeps only in-frame clones here, not all; method: immunoSEQ multiplex PCR. Here the sample spans about 93,000 clones, roughly 92% being singletons. The chain uses TRBV7-2 and TRBJ2-5; TRBD1 matches at 8 bases. The source material was peripheral blood, sampled after pregnancy. This TCR derives from a female donor with multiple sclerosis, enrolled in a pregnancy study. CDR3 sequence reads: CASSLSRQGAGETQYF. CDR3 in DNA: TGTGCCAGCAGCTTAAGTCGGCAGGGGGCCGGGGAGACCCAGTACTTC.